This T cell receptor beta chain emerged from a study of immune heterogeneity within non-small cell lung tumors. CDR1 and CDR2 from the germline V gene are DFQATT and SNEGSKA (reference sequence). The CDR3 runs 14 residues. Deletions cut 0 bases from V and 3 bases from J, with 12 bases between. This clonotype is deemed medium-sized. Its antigen remains unknown. Study results and caveats: Within a patient, dominant CDR3 beta clonotypes were shared across sites, though different locations had unique frequent clones.

A first 10-cycle multiplex round used 32 V-gene and 13 J-gene primers on TCR beta CDR3. TCRdb re-called the multiplex PCR reads through MiXCR, storing one row per CDR3 protein. The repertoire consists of 11,000 or so distinct CDR3 sequences, with 27% occurring once and the leading ten covering about an eighth. With 600 to 700 ng used per sample, the template was genomic DNA from bulk tumor. Biopsies, several per primary tumor and spaced far apart, were collected during surgery. Patients had untreated, newly diagnosed non-small cell lung cancer and underwent curative surgery. Surgery with curative intent was being performed on the donors, who were newly diagnosed non-small cell lung cancer patients.

The sequence came from a man aged 45-65 years with non-small cell lung cancer. V and J are TRBV20-1 and TRBJ2-7, with D perhaps TRBD2 (6 bases). The sequenced sample was lung tumor tissue. The CDR3 loop is CSARDLALLYEQYF. The CDR3 nucleotides read TGCAGTGCTAGAGATCTAGCGCTTCTCTACGAGCAGTACTTC.